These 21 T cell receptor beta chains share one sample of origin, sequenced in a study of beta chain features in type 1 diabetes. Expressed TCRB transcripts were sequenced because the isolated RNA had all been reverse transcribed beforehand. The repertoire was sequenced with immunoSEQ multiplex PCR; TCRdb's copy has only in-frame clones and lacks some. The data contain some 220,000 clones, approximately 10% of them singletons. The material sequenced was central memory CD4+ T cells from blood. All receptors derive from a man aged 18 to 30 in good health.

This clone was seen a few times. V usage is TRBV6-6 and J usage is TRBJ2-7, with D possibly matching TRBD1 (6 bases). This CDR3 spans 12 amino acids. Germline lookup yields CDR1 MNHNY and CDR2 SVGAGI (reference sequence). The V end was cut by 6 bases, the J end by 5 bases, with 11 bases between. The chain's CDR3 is CASSRDRNEQYF. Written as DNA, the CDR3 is TGTGCCAGCAGCCGAGACAGGAACGAGCAGTACTTC.

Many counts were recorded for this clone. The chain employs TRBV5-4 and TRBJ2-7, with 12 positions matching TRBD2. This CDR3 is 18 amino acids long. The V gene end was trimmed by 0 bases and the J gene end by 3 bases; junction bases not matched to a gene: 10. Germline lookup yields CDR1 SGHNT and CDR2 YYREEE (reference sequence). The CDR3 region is CASSLGPSGRAALYEQYF. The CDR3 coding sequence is TGTGCCAGCAGCTTGGGTCCTAGCGGGAGGGCGGCCCTCTACGAGCAGTACTTC.

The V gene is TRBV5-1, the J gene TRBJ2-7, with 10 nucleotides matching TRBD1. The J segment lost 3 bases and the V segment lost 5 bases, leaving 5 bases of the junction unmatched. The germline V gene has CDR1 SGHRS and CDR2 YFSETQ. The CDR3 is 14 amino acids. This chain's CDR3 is CASSGTGVSYEQYF. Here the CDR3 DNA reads TGCGCCAGCAGTGGGACAGGGGTGAGCTACGAGCAGTACTTC.

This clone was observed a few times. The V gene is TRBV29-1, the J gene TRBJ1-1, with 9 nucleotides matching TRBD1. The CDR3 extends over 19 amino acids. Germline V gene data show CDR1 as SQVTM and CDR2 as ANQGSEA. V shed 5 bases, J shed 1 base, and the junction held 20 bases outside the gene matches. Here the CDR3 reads CSVWDRVLLRVGKNTEAFF. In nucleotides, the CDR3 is TGCAGCGTTTGGGACAGGGTTTTATTGAGGGTAGGTAAGAACACTGAAGCTTTCTTT.

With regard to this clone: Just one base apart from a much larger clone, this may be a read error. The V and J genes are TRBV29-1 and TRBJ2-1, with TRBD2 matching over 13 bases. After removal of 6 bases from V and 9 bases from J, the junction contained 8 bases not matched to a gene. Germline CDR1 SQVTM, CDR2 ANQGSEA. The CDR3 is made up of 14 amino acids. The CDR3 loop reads CSVPRTSGSGEQFF. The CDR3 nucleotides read TGCAGCGTCCCAAGGACTAGCGGGAGCGGTGAGCAGTTCTTC.

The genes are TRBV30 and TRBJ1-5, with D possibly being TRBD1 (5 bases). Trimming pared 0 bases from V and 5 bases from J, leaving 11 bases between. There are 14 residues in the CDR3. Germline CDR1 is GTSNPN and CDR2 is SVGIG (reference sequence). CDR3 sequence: CAWSVQTAYQPQHF. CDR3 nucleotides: TGTGCCTGGAGTGTACAGACAGCCTATCAGCCCCAGCATTTT.

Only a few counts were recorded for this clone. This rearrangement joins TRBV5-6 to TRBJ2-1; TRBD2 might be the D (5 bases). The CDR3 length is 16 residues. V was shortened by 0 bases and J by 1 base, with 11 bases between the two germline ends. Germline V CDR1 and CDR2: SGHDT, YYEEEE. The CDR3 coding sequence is TGTGCCAGCAGCTTGGTGGTCGAGGGATCCTACAATGAGCAGTTCTTC. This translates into CASSLVVEGSYNEQFF. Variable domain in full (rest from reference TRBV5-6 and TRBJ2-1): DAGVTQSPTHLIKTRGQQVTLRCSPKSGHDTVSWYQQALGQGPQFIFQYYEEEERQRGNFPDRFSGHQFPNYSSELNVNALLLGDSALYLCASSLVVEGSYNEQFFGPGTRLTVL.

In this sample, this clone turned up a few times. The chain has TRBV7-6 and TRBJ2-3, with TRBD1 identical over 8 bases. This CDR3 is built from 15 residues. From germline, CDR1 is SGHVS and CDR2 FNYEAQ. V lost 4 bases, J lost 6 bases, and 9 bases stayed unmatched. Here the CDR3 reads CASSSSWTGQDTQYF. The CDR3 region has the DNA TGTGCCAGCAGCTCATCATGGACAGGGCAGGATACGCAGTATTTT.

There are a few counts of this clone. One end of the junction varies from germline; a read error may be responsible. The CDR3 DNA reads as TGTGCCAGCAGTGAAGCTCTTCGCGGGGACCAAATCAATGAGCAGTTCTTC. It encodes CASSEALRGDQINEQFF. This sequence joins TRBV10-3 and TRBJ2-1, with D perhaps TRBD2 (6 bases). This CDR3 is built from 17 residues. Germline CDR1 reads ENHRY; CDR2 reads SYGVKD.

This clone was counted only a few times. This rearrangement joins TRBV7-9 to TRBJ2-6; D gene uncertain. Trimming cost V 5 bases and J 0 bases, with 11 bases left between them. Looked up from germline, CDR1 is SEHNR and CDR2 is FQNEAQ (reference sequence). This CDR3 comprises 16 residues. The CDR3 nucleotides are TGTGCCAGCAGCGTCGACTGGGGCTCTGGGGCCAACGTCCTGACTTTC. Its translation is CASSVDWGSGANVLTF.

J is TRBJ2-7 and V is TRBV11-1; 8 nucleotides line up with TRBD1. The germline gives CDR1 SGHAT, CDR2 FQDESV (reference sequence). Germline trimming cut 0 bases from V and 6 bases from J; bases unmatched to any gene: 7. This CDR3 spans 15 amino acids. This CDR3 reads CASSLAGGQDGEQYF. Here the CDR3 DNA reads TGTGCCAGCAGCTTAGCGGGGGGACAGGACGGCGAGCAGTACTTC.

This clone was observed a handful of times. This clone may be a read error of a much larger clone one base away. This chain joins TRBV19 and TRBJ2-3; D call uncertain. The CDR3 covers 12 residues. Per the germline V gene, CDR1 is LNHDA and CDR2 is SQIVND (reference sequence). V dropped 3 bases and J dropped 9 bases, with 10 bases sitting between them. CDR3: CASSIGVRTQYF. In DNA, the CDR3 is TGTGCCAGTAGTATTGGGGTGCGGACGCAGTATTTT. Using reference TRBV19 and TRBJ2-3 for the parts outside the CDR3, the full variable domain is DGGITQSPKYLFRKEGQNVTLSCEQNLNHDAMYWYRQDPGQGLRLIYYSQIVNDFQKGDIAEGYSVSREKKESFPLTVTSAQKNPTAFYLCASSIGVRTQYFGPGTRLTVL.

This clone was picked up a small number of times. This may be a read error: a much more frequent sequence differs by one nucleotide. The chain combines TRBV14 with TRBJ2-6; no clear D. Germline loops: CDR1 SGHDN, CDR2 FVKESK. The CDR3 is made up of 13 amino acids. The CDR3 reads CASGQWPTNVLTF. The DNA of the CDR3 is TGTGCCAGCGGCCAGTGGCCGACGAACGTCCTGACTTTC.

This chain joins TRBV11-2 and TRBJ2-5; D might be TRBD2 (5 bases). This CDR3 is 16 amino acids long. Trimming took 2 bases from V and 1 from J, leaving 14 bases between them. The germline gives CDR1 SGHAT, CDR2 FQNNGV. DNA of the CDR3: TGTGCCAGCAGCTTAACGGGTCGGCGGGTCCAAGAGACCCAGTACTTC. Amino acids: CASSLTGRRVQETQYF.

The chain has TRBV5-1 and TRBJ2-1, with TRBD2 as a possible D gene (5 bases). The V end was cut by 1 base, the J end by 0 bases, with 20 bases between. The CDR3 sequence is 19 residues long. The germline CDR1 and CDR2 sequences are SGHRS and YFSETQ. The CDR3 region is CASSLMWEPPLSSYNEQFF. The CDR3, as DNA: TGCGCCAGCAGCTTGATGTGGGAGCCCCCTCTGAGCTCCTACAATGAGCAGTTCTTC.

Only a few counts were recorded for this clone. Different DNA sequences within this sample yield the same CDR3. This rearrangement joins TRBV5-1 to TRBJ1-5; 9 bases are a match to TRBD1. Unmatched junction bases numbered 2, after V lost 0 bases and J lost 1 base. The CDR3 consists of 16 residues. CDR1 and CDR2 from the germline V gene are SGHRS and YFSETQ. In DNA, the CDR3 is TGCGCCAGCAGCTTGGGTACAGGGGGCAGCAATCAGCCCCAGCATTTT. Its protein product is CASSLGTGGSNQPQHF.

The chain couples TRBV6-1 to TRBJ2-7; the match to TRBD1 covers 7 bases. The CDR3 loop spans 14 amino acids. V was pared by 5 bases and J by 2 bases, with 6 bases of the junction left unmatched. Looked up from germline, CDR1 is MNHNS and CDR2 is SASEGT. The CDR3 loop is CASSTSGTAYEQYF. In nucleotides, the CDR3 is TGTGCCAGCAGTACTTCCGGGACAGCCTACGAGCAGTACTTC.

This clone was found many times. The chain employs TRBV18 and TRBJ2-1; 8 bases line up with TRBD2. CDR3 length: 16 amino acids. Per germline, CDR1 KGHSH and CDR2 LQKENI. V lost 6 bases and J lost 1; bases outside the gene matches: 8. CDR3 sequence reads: CASSPNSGVSYNEQFF. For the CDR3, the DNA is TGTGCCAGCTCTCCGAATAGCGGGGTATCCTACAATGAGCAGTTCTTC.

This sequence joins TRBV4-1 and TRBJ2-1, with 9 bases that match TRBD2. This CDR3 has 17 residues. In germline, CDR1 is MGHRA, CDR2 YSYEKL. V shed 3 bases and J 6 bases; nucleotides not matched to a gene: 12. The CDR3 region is CASSHGSSRGRANEQFF. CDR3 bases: TGCGCCAGCAGCCATGGGTCCTCTCGCGGGAGGGCCAATGAGCAGTTCTTC.

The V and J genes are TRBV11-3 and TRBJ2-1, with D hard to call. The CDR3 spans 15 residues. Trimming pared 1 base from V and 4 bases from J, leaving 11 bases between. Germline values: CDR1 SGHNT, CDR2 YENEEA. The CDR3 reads CASSLVRSGYNEQFF. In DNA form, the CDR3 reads TGTGCCAGCAGCTTAGTTCGCTCGGGTTACAATGAGCAGTTCTTC.

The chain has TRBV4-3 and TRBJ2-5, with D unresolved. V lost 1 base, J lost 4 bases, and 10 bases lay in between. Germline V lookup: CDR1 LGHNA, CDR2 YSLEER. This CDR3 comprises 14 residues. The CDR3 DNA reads TGCGCCAGCAGCCAAGGGCTTCCCCCAGAGACCCAGTACTTC. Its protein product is CASSQGLPPETQYF.